These 4 T cell receptor beta chains share one sample of origin, sequenced in a study of T cells in Graves' hyperthyroidism and ophthalmopathy (dated by TCRdb to between 2018 and 2021). Library preparation used multiplex PCR. This sample was sequenced with an Illumina HiSeq 2000. The TCR beta CDR3 regions were amplified from the RNA transcripts. For the first round of RT-PCR on the TCR CDR3, the HTBI primer set was used together with the Qiagen OneStep RT-PCR kit. TCRdb cleaned the public reads at Q25 with fastp, built clones with MiXCR and kept in-frame beta chains. Merged by CDR3 protein, the rows form single entries marked with the most common genes and DNA. The sample table shows around 600,000 distinct CDR3 sequences, and around 16% are seen once. The ten largest clones take up around 3.5% of the sample. The sample was blood. The receptors were gathered from a woman aged 40-49 years with Graves' ophthalmopathy.

This clonotype was counted at least ten times. This chain joins TRBV18 and TRBJ1-5, with D possibly matching TRBD1 (6 bases). The CDR3 extends over 13 amino acids. The germline gives CDR1 KGHSH, CDR2 LQKENI. Trimming stripped 10 bases from V and 4 bases from J, with 14 bases between. In DNA form, the CDR3 reads TGTGCCACGGCACGCGGACAGAATCAGCCCCAGCATTTT. This codes for CATARGQNQPQHF.

This clonotype turned up a few times. The chain has TRBV13 and TRBJ2-5; TRBD1 might be the D (5 bases). V was shortened by 4 bases and J by 10 bases, with 13 bases between the two germline ends. This CDR3 is 12 amino acids long. Germline V gene lookup returns CDR1 PRHDT and CDR2 FYEKMQ (reference sequence). The CDR3 here is CASSSIQVNQYF. For the CDR3, the DNA is TGTGCCAGCAGCTCGATACAGGTGAACCAGTACTTC.

The chain employs TRBV24-1 and TRBJ2-2; TRBD2 matches at 7 bases. The V gene end was trimmed by 4 bases and the J gene end by 6 bases; junction bases not matched to a gene: 10. Germline assignment: CDR1 KGHDR and CDR2 SFDVKD. The CDR3 has 16 amino acids. The CDR3 DNA follows: TGTGCCACCAGTGAACCAAGACTAGCCGGCGCCGGGGAGCTGTTTTTT. It codes for CATSEPRLAGAGELFF.

This clonotype was counted at least ten times. CDR3 nucleotides: TGTGCCAGCTCACCCGGGACAGTGTACAATGAGCAGTTCTTC. This codes for CASSPGTVYNEQFF. The V call is TRBV18, the J call TRBJ2-1, with TRBD1 matching over 7 bases. The CDR3 totals 14 residues. Germline loops: CDR1 KGHSH, CDR2 LQKENI. Trimming cost V 3 bases and J 4 bases; bases outside gene matches: 3.